These 19 T cell receptor beta chains share one sample of origin, sequenced in a study of regulatory T cells in long-lasting Graves disease. CDR3 regions were amplified by Arm-PCR using iRepertoire HTBI primers to build TCR beta libraries. TCRdb reprocessed the multiplex PCR reads with MiXCR, giving one entry per CDR3 protein. The sample includes a few hundred thousand distinct CDR3 sequences, around 20% of them seen just once. The time point denotes: persistent/refractory GD, antithyroid drugs over 5 years with positive TRAb. PBMC RNA was the source of the TCR library. This specimen was peripheral blood mononuclear cells (PBMCs), taken when the disease was refractory, from a patient treated with antithyroid drugs. The receptor set was obtained from a female donor with Graves disease.

In this sample, this clonotype turned up many times. The gene calls are TRBV2 and TRBJ2-7, with a weak D call TRBD1 (6 bases). Trimming took 7 bases from V and 2 from J, leaving 12 bases between them. This CDR3 comprises 13 residues. The V gene's germline CDR1 is SNHLY and CDR2 FYNNEI. The DNA for the CDR3 is TGTGCCAGCACCCGGACAGTGGCCTACGAGCAGTACTTC. Translated: CASTRTVAYEQYF.

The chain combines TRBV6-2 or TRBV6-3 with TRBJ1-5; no definite D call. The germline V and J ends were trimmed by 7 bases and 7 bases, with 14 bases remaining between them. The V gene's germline CDR1 is MNHEY and CDR2 SVGEGT. There are 13 residues in the CDR3. The CDR3 sequence: CASKELERQPQHF. The CDR3 DNA reads TGTGCCAGCAAGGAACTGGAACGACAGCCCCAGCATTTT.

The V call is TRBV5-1, the J call TRBJ2-5; D is possibly TRBD2 (6 bases). V lost 5 bases, J lost 4 bases, and 12 bases lay in between. This CDR3 has 13 residues. From germline, CDR1 is SGHRS and CDR2 YFSETQ. CDR3 coding DNA: TGCGCCAGCAGTCGACGGGAGACAGAGACCCAGTACTTC. It translates to CASSRRETETQYF.

This clonotype was observed a single time. This may arise from a read error, as a much more abundant clone is one base away. The chain links TRBV6-2 or TRBV6-3 to TRBJ1-5, with D hard to call. V lost 6 bases and J 2 bases, leaving 17 bases between the germline ends. The CDR3 sequence is 16 residues long. CDR1 and CDR2 (germline): MNHEY, SVGEGT. In DNA form, the CDR3 reads TGTGCCAGCAGCCCTTCTGACAAGGGTGGCAATCAGCCCCAGCATTTT. It codes for CASSPSDKGGNQPQHF.

This clonotype was seen ten or more times. The rearrangement links TRBV12-3 or TRBV12-4 to TRBJ2-7, with TRBD2 matching 9 bases. The V gene end was trimmed by 3 bases and the J gene end by 1 base; junction bases not matched to a gene: 1. This CDR3 is built from 14 residues. The CDR3 here is CASSFSGGSYEQYF. CDR3 coding DNA: TGTGCCAGCAGTTTTAGCGGGGGTTCCTACGAGCAGTACTTC.

The V and J genes are TRBV30 and TRBJ1-2; 9 nucleotides line up with TRBD1. The CDR3 loop spans 12 amino acids. Germline loops: CDR1 GTSNPN, CDR2 SVGIG (reference sequence). Germline trimming cut 5 bases from V and 7 bases from J; bases unmatched to any gene: 5. The CDR3 bases are TGTGCCTGGGGACAGGGGATCGCTGGCTACACCTTC. As protein: CAWGQGIAGYTF.

The CDR3 DNA sequence: TGCAGCGTTCCCCTGAGGGGAAAGGGACACAATGAGCAGTTCTTC. Translation: CSVPLRGKGHNEQFF. The gene calls are TRBV29-1 and TRBJ2-1; D could derive from TRBD1 or TRBD2 (5 bases each). From germline, CDR1 is SQVTM and CDR2 ANQGSEA. This CDR3 region has 15 residues. Trimming removed 5 bases from V and 5 bases from J, with 19 bases in between.

This clonotype appeared a few times. J is TRBJ1-1 and V is TRBV7-3; D perhaps matches TRBD1 (5 bases). CDR3 length equals 15 residues. Germline CDR1 SGHTA, CDR2 FQGTGA. V shed 5 bases and J shed 2 bases, with 15 bases lying between them. The CDR3 DNA follows: TGTGCCAGCAGCCTTGACTCGGGGGTCAACACTGAAGCTTTCTTT. Translated, it gives CASSLDSGVNTEAFF.

Concerning this clonotype itself: It is likely a read error, because the conserved phenylalanine at the end of the CDR3 is missing. The chain links TRBV29-1 to TRBJ1-1; a weak D match, TRBD1 (5 bases). CDR3 length: 12 residues. Trimming shortened V by 5 bases and J by 2 bases, and 9 bases separated the two germline ends. CDR1 SQVTM and CDR2 ANQGSEA come from the germline V gene. The CDR3: CSVLGDNTEAFL. CDR3 nucleotides: TGCAGCGTTCTAGGGGACAACACTGAAGCTTTCCTT.

About this clonotype itself: The junction does not match germline at one end; this may be a read error. V usage is TRBV30 and J usage is TRBJ1-3; maybe TRBD1 (6 bases). CDR1 is GTSNPN and CDR2 is SVGIG in the germline V gene (reference sequence). This CDR3 is built from 15 residues. CDR3 loop: CTWDTGSLTGNTIYF. The CDR3, as DNA: TGTACCTGGGACACAGGGAGCCTTACTGGAAACACCATATATTTT.

In DNA form, the CDR3 reads TGCAGCGCTGGGGAGGGTTACGAGCAGTACTTC. Translating gives CSAGEGYEQYF. The chain combines TRBV29-1 with TRBJ2-7; TRBD2 matches at 7 bases. Germline V lookup: CDR1 SQVTM, CDR2 ANQGSEA. This CDR3 has 11 amino acids. The V segment lost 7 bases and the J segment 4 bases; nucleotides outside the gene matches: 4.

This clonotype was detected many times. V gene TRBV28 combines with J gene TRBJ2-7, with TRBD1 as a possible D gene (6 bases). This CDR3 spans 14 amino acids. Germline V gene sequence: CDR1 MDHEN, CDR2 SYDVKM. The V end lost 0 bases, the J end lost 4 bases, and 10 bases lay between the germline ends. The CDR3 nucleotides are TGTGCCAGCAGTTTATGGGGGGCAGGTTACGAGCAGTACTTC. Residues: CASSLWGAGYEQYF.

This chain connects TRBV19 to TRBJ1-2; D gene unclear. The germline CDR1 and CDR2 sequences are LNHDA and SQIVND (reference sequence). This CDR3 contains 13 residues. V lost 0 bases and J 6 bases, leaving 8 bases between the germline ends. The CDR3 loop reads CASSIDLQDGYTF. The CDR3 coding sequence is TGTGCCAGTAGTATAGATCTGCAGGATGGCTACACCTTC.

This clonotype showed up many times. The chain joins TRBV6-1 to TRBJ1-2; 12 bases agree with TRBD1. CDR1 and CDR2 (germline): MNHNS, SASEGT. The CDR3 extends over 13 amino acids. After removal of 8 bases from V and 5 bases from J, the junction contained 3 bases not matched to a gene. CDR3 residues: CASRDRGHYGYTF. The CDR3 DNA sequence: TGTGCCAGCCGGGACAGGGGGCATTATGGCTACACCTTC.

The chain couples TRBV20-1 to TRBJ2-5; 10 bases are a match to TRBD2. Germline V gene sequence: CDR1 DFQATT, CDR2 SNEGSKA (reference sequence). This CDR3 has 15 residues. J gave up 6 bases and V 6 bases, and 13 bases lay outside the gene matches. The CDR3: CSAPRLAGQGQTQYF. The CDR3 region has the DNA TGCAGTGCCCCAAGACTAGCGGGTCAGGGGCAGACCCAGTACTTC.

In this sample, this clonotype turned up a few times. The chain links TRBV4-3 to TRBJ2-7, with 8 nucleotides matching TRBD2. The CDR3 consists of 15 residues. Germline loops: CDR1 LGHNA, CDR2 YSLEER. V trimming: 0 bases; J trimming: 5 bases; junction bases outside the gene matches: 6. This chain's CDR3 is CASSQDRAGENEQYF. In nucleotides, the CDR3 is TGCGCCAGCAGCCAAGATCGAGCGGGAGAAAACGAGCAGTACTTC.

The chain uses TRBV11-2 and TRBJ2-1, with 9 bases lining up with TRBD2. This CDR3 contains 17 residues. The germline V gene encodes CDR1 SGHAT and CDR2 FQNNGV. The J segment lost 0 bases and the V segment lost 5 bases, leaving 8 bases of the junction unmatched. CDR3 in amino acids: CASSPWAGGSSYNEQFF. The CDR3 DNA reads TGTGCCAGCAGCCCCTGGGCGGGGGGGAGCTCCTACAATGAGCAGTTCTTC.

This rearrangement joins TRBV20-1 to TRBJ2-7; the match to TRBD1 covers 10 bases. The CDR3 has 13 residues. With 6 bases clipped from V and 3 bases from J, the junction kept 5 bases outside the gene matches. Germline V gene lookup returns CDR1 DFQATT and CDR2 SNEGSKA (reference sequence). The CDR3 DNA reads TGCAGTGCGAGGGGGACAGGGGACTACGAGCAGTACTTC. Its translation is CSARGTGDYEQYF.

This chain uses TRBV3-1 with TRBJ1-4; D is unclear. CDR3 length: 15 residues. The germline V gene encodes CDR1 LGHDT and CDR2 YNNKEL (reference sequence). V lost 0 bases to trimming and J lost 8 bases, with 13 bases between them. The CDR3 spells CASSQDLVGREKLFF. The CDR3 DNA follows: TGTGCCAGCAGCCAAGATCTCGTAGGTCGCGAAAAACTGTTTTTT.